This T cell receptor (beta chain) was observed in a study of blood T cell repertoires in COVID-19. For the study at large: Material from acute and convalescent COVID-19 was sourced from the United States, Italy and Spain. Sources were T cells, B-cell-depleted T cells, or PBMCs; the material itself was cDNA or gDNA.

In the source study's methods: Reference gene primer amplification gave nucleated cell count estimates. Sequencing used immunoSEQ multiplex PCR; TCRdb keeps in-frame clones, though not all of them. For V, J and clone size, that table is used; D and trimming come from the DNA. This sample has 150,000 or so clones, with roughly 93% found just once. V was clipped by 3 bases and J by 6 bases; unmatched bases: 9. CDR3 size: 16 residues. CDR1 and CDR2 from the germline V gene are SGDLS and YYNGEE. V usage is TRBV9 and J usage is TRBJ2-1, with TRBD2 matching 10 bases. The sample consisted of peripheral blood. The clonotype originates from a man between 18 and 29 years old with acute or convalescent COVID-19. CDR3 sequence reads: CASSGGASGSPNEQFF. The CDR3, as DNA: TGTGCCAGCAGCGGGGGTGCTAGCGGGAGCCCCAATGAGCAGTTCTTC.